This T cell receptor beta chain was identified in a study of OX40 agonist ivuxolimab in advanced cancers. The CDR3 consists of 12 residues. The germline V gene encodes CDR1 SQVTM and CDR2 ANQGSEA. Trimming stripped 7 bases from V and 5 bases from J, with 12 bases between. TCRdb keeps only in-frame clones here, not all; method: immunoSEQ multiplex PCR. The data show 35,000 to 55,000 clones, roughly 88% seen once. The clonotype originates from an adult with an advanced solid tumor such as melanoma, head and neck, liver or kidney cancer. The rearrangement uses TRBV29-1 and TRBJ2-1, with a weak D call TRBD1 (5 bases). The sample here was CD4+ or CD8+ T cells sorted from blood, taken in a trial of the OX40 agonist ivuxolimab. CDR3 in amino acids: CSARVANNEQFF. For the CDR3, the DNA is TGCAGCGCCAGGGTCGCCAACAATGAGCAGTTCTTC.